This T cell receptor beta chain was recorded in a study of technical replicates of blood from a handful of donors. TCRdb's copy holds only in-frame clones and misses some; the assay was immunoSEQ multiplex PCR. The sample includes nearly 80,000 clones, 85% to 95% seen only once; the top ten take 0.35% to 0.45%. The sequenced sample consisted of T cells isolated from PBMCs. The sequence derives from a human donor in good health.

CDR3 DNA sequence: TGTGCCACCAGCAGAGAGCGGGATCCCTCCTACAATGAGCAGTTCTTC. Its translation is CATSRERDPSYNEQFF. The chain has TRBV15 and TRBJ2-1; D may be TRBD2 (6 bases). In germline, CDR1 is LNHNV, CDR2 YYDKDF (reference sequence). CDR3 length: 16 residues. V dropped 0 bases and J dropped 0 bases, with 9 bases sitting between them.